One and the same sample provided the 18 T cell receptor beta chains below, sequenced in a study of blood T cell repertoires in COVID-19 (dated by TCRdb to 2018 to 2020). Library creation used the immunoSEQ multiplex PCR assay. TCRdb holds this immuneACCESS table with in-frame rearrangements only. Some clones are missing; in checked studies, unresolved V genes explain under half, and the rest has no known cause. Across this sample there are 170,000 or so clones, with 85% to 90% seen only once. Roughly 7% of the sample is held by the ten biggest clonotypes. The specimen sequenced was peripheral blood. These receptors were taken from a man aged 50 to 60 with active or convalescent COVID-19.

Here the CDR3 reads CASSLVPPSGRGELFF. The CDR3 DNA follows: TGTGCCAGCAGCTTAGTTCCGCCTAGCGGGAGGGGGGAGCTGTTTTTT. The chain joins TRBV7-2 to TRBJ2-2; 11 bases are a match to TRBD2. Looked up from germline, CDR1 is SGHTA and CDR2 is FQGNSA. Trimming took 1 base from V and 8 from J; bases not matched to a gene: 6. CDR3 length: 16 amino acids.

The chain links TRBV29-1 to TRBJ1-6, with TRBD1 as a possible D gene (6 bases). The CDR3 sequence is 13 residues long. Germline loops: CDR1 SQVTM, CDR2 ANQGSEA. Trimming removed 0 bases at V and 10 bases at J, with 10 bases between. The CDR3 DNA follows: TGCAGCGTTGAAGAAATACAGGGATCACCCCTCCACTTT. Translated, it gives CSVEEIQGSPLHF.

Only a few counts were recorded for this clone. CDR3 sequence: CASSQVSGTSDNYGYTF. In nucleotides, the CDR3 is TGTGCCAGCAGCCAAGTTTCAGGTACCTCAGATAACTATGGCTACACCTTC. The V and J genes are TRBV4-2 and TRBJ1-2; no definite D call. Germline V lookup: CDR1 LGHNA, CDR2 YNFKEQ. CDR3 length equals 17 residues. The V end was cut by 1 base, the J end by 1 base, with 16 bases between.

This chain connects TRBV7-3 to TRBJ1-1, with no clear D. CDR3 length: 13 residues. Trimming shortened V by 2 bases and J by 5 bases, and 9 bases separated the two germline ends. CDR1 is SGHTA and CDR2 is FQGTGA in the germline V gene. CDR3 nucleotides: TGTGCCAGCAGCTTAGTCCAGGTAACTGAAGCTTTCTTT. Amino acids: CASSLVQVTEAFF.

This clone showed up just a few times. The chain couples TRBV4-2 to TRBJ1-2; TRBD1 might be the D (6 bases). V lost 0 bases to trimming and J lost 4 bases, with 9 bases between them. CDR1 and CDR2 from the germline V gene are LGHNA and YNFKEQ. The CDR3 runs 14 residues. The CDR3 region is CASSQEDRFYGYTF. The DNA for the CDR3 is TGTGCCAGCAGCCAAGAGGACAGATTCTATGGCTACACCTTC.

CDR3 DNA: TGTGCTAGTGGTTTCCAGGCGGGGGGGTCTAGCGCGAACACCGGGGAGCTGTTTTTT. This encodes CASGFQAGGSSANTGELFF. J is TRBJ2-2 and V is TRBV12-5, with 9 bases matching TRBD2. V gave up 3 bases and J gave up 0 bases; unmatched junction bases: 11. This CDR3 has 19 amino acids. Germline CDR1 is LGHNT and CDR2 is FRNRAP.

The gene calls are TRBV7-9 and TRBJ2-7, with TRBD2 matching 12 bases. The junction had 16 bases not matched to a gene; V was cut back by 7 bases and J by 0 bases. This CDR3 has 19 amino acids. The germline V gene has CDR1 SEHNR and CDR2 FQNEAQ (reference sequence). CDR3 DNA: TGTGCCAGCAACCCGCTGTCCCCGACTAGCGGGAGAATCTCCTACGAGCAGTACTTC. This sequence encodes CASNPLSPTSGRISYEQYF.

The rearrangement links TRBV4-2 to TRBJ2-3; D call uncertain. Germline V lookup: CDR1 LGHNA, CDR2 YNFKEQ. Trimming shortened V by 0 bases and J by 3 bases, and 4 bases separated the two germline ends. CDR3 length: 13 residues. The CDR3 here is CASSQEQTDTQYF. The DNA for the CDR3 is TGTGCCAGCAGCCAAGAGCAGACAGATACGCAGTATTTT.

The chain carries TRBV7-9 and TRBJ1-6; 7 bases agree with TRBD1. From germline, CDR1 is SEHNR and CDR2 FQNEAQ (reference sequence). V lost 5 bases, J lost 5 bases, and 3 bases stayed unmatched. This CDR3 region has 14 residues. CDR3 residues: CASSPRGDNSPLHF. The CDR3 bases are TGTGCCAGCAGCCCCAGGGGGGATAATTCACCCCTCCACTTT.

This chain joins TRBV5-1 and TRBJ1-1; TRBD1 might be the D (5 bases). Trimming left V 2 bases short and J 5 bases short, with 13 bases between. Looked up from germline, CDR1 is SGHRS and CDR2 is YFSETQ. The CDR3 spans 14 residues. The CDR3 DNA reads TGCGCCAGCAGCTTAGACAGCCTGGTAACTGAAGCTTTCTTT. This gives the protein CASSLDSLVTEAFF.

This clone was seen more than once but under ten times. V usage is TRBV28 and J usage is TRBJ1-3, with D unclear. CDR3 size: 14 residues. The germline V gene has CDR1 MDHEN and CDR2 SYDVKM. V lost 5 bases and J lost 0, with 8 bases in between. The CDR3 protein is CASSPQYSGNTIYF. The CDR3 nucleotides are TGTGCCAGCAGTCCCCAGTACTCTGGAAACACCATATATTTT.

This chain uses TRBV12-3 or TRBV12-4 with TRBJ2-5; D perhaps matches TRBD2 (6 bases). The length of the CDR3 is 13 residues. The germline V and J ends were trimmed by 6 bases and 3 bases, with 11 bases remaining between them. Written as DNA, the CDR3 is TGTGCCAGCAGCGGGGGTTACAAAGAGACCCAGTACTTC. Protein sequence: CASSGGYKETQYF.

The CDR3 coding sequence is TGCGCCAGCAGCCAAGATCGTCCCGGTTCTAGCACAGATACGCAGTATTTT. Its protein product is CASSQDRPGSSTDTQYF. The chain joins TRBV4-1 to TRBJ2-3; no reliable D call. The CDR3 length is 17 residues. Germline assignment: CDR1 MGHRA and CDR2 YSYEKL. Trimming cost V 0 bases and J 0 bases, with 13 bases left between them.

The V gene is TRBV5-4, the J gene TRBJ2-5, with 8 bases lining up with TRBD2. Germline trimming cut 0 bases from V and 5 bases from J; bases unmatched to any gene: 6. The CDR3 runs to 15 residues. The germline CDR1 and CDR2 sequences are SGHNT and YYREEE (reference sequence). CDR3 residues: CASSLAGSGTETQYF. CDR3 bases: TGTGCCAGCAGCTTGGCGGGTAGCGGGACGGAGACCCAGTACTTC.

The chain recombines TRBV4-1 with TRBJ1-1, with 8 bases fitting TRBD1. V lost 4 bases, J lost 0 bases, and 7 bases stayed unmatched. The CDR3 consists of 16 residues. The germline gives CDR1 MGHRA, CDR2 YSYEKL. CDR3 loop: CASSLQPTGVNTEAFF. The CDR3 DNA is TGCGCCAGCAGCCTACAACCGACAGGGGTGAACACTGAAGCTTTCTTT.

The V gene is TRBV5-6, the J gene TRBJ2-6; 8 bases are shared with TRBD1. There are 19 residues in the CDR3. Trimming cost V 0 bases and J 0 bases; bases outside gene matches: 8. Germline CDR1 reads SGHDT; CDR2 reads YYEEEE. In nucleotides, the CDR3 is TGTGCCAGCAGCTTGGCCGGCAGGGGGCTCCCCTCTGGGGCCAACGTCCTGACTTTC. It is translated as CASSLAGRGLPSGANVLTF.

The chain employs TRBV20-1 and TRBJ2-5, with D hard to call. This CDR3 comprises 10 residues. V lost 3 bases to trimming and J lost 5 bases, with 4 bases between them. Germline V gene sequence: CDR1 DFQATT, CDR2 SNEGSKA (reference sequence). As DNA, the CDR3 is TGCAGTGCTAGCGGGGAGACCCAGTACTTC. Translating it yields CSASGETQYF.

The genes are TRBV5-1 and TRBJ2-5; D may be TRBD2 (5 bases). The ends were cut back, 4 bases at V and 5 bases at J, with 12 bases in the middle. Per germline, CDR1 SGHRS and CDR2 YFSETQ. CDR3 size: 13 residues. CDR3 sequence reads: CASSRGLSETQYF. The CDR3 nucleotides are TGCGCCAGCAGCCGCGGACTGTCCGAGACCCAGTACTTC.